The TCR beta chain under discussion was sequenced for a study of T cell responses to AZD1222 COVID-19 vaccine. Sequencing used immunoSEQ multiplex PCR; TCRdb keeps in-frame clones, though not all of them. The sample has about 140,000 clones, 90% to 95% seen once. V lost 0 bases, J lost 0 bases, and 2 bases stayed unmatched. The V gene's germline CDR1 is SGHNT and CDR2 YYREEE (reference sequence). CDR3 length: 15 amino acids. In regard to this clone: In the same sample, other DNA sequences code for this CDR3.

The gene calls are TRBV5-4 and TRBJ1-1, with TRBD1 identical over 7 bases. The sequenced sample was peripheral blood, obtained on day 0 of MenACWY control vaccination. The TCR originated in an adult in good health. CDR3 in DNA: TGTGCCAGCAGCTTGGGAGGGGGCATGAACACTGAAGCTTTCTTT. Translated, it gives CASSLGGGMNTEAFF.